Described below is a single T cell receptor (beta chain) sequence and its context. This clonotype was seen a handful of times. Its antigen target is currently unknown. No clone much larger than this one lies a single base away; base qualities are absent. The data were taken from a study of blood T cells in healthy people across ages (dated by TCRdb to the mid-2010s). In the study overall: In model experiments, roughly one uniquely barcoded TCR beta cDNA molecule per two T cells was captured by template switching. The donors were divided into four age groups: young (average around 15 years), middle-aged (about 41), aged (about 60) and long-lived (about 79). For two donors (one aged 18 to 29 and one aged 80 or older), the study analyzed two additional independent replicas of 1 million unique cDNA reads from the same blood draw. The study measured age-related changes in TCR beta repertoire diversity using deep sequencing normalized with unique cDNA molecular identifiers. The paper as a whole reports these results and caveats: Observed TCR beta diversity per million T cells fell roughly linearly with age, and a significant reduction was already apparent by age around 40. Because donor CMV infection status was unknown, age-related changes in expanded clonotypes were potentially confounded. Estimates of total diversity based on one million sequenced T cells were regarded as lower bounds and as underestimates. Compared with the aged group, the long-lived group had more naive CD4+ T cells, fewer expanded clones and increased TCR diversity, a pattern suggesting age selection. Observed TCR beta diversity correlated strongly with the percentage of naive T cells measured by flow cytometry. Conclusive comparison of naive and antigen-experienced compartments was prevented by the profiling of bulk unsorted PBMCs.

Donors were a few dozen systemically healthy Caucasian individuals from Russia aged roughly 6 to 100 years. Each donor gave around 9 milliliters of peripheral blood, collected into EDTA-treated Vacutainer tubes. Ficoll-Paque density-gradient centrifugation was used to isolate PBMCs, with at least 7 million per sample. Trizol reagent was used to extract total RNA from the PBMCs, yielding at least 5 micrograms per sample. Naive CD45RAhigh/CD27high T cell percentages were measured by flow cytometry on a PBMC aliquot from every donor. Receptor amplification or capture employed 5' RACE. TCRdb shows the sequencer as Illumina HiSeq 2500. A second PCR of 7 to 11 cycles was performed with a sample-barcoded 5' primer and a J-beta primer mix. A unique molecular identifier was introduced onto each TCR beta cDNA molecule by a template-switch 5' adaptor carrying 12 random nucleotides. Each sample yielded at least 2.5 million CDR3-containing paired-end reads. The Mint cDNA synthesis kit, primed by a TRBC-specific oligonucleotide, was used to synthesize first-strand cDNA from all RNA. All cDNA was treated with uracil-DNA glycosylase and then went through a first 18-cycle PCR with the universal primers M1SS and BC2_uni_R. Per the original workflow: For normalization, 1 million high-quality reads were randomly selected from each sample, with every read carrying a distinct molecular identifier. Instead of being binned into consensus sequences, reads that shared molecular identifiers were thrown out. CDR3 identification, clonotype clustering and error correction used MiTCR with a Q25 quality threshold and the strictest error-elimination algorithm. Lower-bound total TCR beta diversity was estimated with a nonparametric unseen species model using Euler transformation. In-frame beta chains were kept once TCRdb had trimmed the public reads at Q25 with fastp and called clones with MiXCR. Identical CDR3 proteins give one entry, which carries the most common genes and DNA. The V and J calls reflect TCRdb's pipeline rather than the authors' work. Present in this sample are hundreds of thousands of distinct CDR3 sequences, around 24% of which were seen just once. The ten largest make up 3% of the sample.

From the germline V gene, CDR1 is SGHRS and CDR2 is YFSETQ. The CDR3 has 13 amino acids, counting the end cysteine and phenylalanine. Only CDR3 DNA remains: 39 bases, in frame from the first base. V and J are truncated by 4 bases and 0 bases respectively, leaving an intervening sequence of 7 bases. The same data also went into a second study, on T cells of mothers and their children. The second study, in turn, reports: Nine systemically healthy Caucasian individuals served as donors, namely three mothers together with their six children. cDNA synthesis used all of the extracted RNA, with roughly 1.6 ug of RNA in each 15 ul reaction. In the second PCR, the M1S primer introduced both the sample barcodes and 2-4 random nucleotides. Over 9.5 million TCR beta CDR3 reads were obtained for each mother, and 2.5 million to 3 million reads were obtained for each child. Thymic selection similarly shapes TCR recombination output in related and unrelated pairs, with minor effect from inherited differences. Normalized repertoire overlap was always slightly but never significantly higher in related than unrelated mother-child pairs. No persistent microchimeric T cell clones were detected, at a sensitivity of 90 to 100 clones per million clonotypes. To look for features that set related mother-child pairs apart from unrelated individuals, the researchers ran deep NGS to compare the TCR beta repertoires of mothers and children. The mean age was approximately 41 +/- 4 years for the mothers and 11 +/- 4 years for the children. After adapters were ligated using NEBNext reagents, the libraries underwent 100+100 nt paired-end sequencing on an Illumina HiSeq 2000. To prevent cross-contamination, the mother and child libraries were prepared one month apart and sequenced in separate runs. For each donor, somewhere between roughly 500,000 and 2,100,000 distinct TCR beta clonotypes were identified. Naive TCR beta clonotypes were estimated from low-frequency clonotypes matched to each donor's FACS-determined naive share, without sorting.

Sequenced material: blood. This TCR was recovered from a boy aged 10-17 years in good health. The rearrangement joined TRBV5-1 to TRBJ1-1, with the D gene call left open. The nucleotides read TGCGCCAGCAGCAGGGCAGTGAACACTGAAGCTTTCTTT. Its protein is CASSRAVNTEAFF.